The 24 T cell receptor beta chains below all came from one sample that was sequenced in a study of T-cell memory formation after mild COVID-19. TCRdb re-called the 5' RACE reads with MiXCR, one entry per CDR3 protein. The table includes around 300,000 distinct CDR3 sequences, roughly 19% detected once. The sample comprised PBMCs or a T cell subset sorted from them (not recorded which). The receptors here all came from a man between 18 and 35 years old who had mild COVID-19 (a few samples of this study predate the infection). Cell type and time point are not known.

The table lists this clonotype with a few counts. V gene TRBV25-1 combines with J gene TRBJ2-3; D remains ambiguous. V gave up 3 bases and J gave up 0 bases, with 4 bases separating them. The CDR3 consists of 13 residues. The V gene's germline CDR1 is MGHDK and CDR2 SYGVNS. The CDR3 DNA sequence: TGTGCCAGCAGTGATTGGAGCACAGATACGCAGTATTTT. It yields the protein CASSDWSTDTQYF.

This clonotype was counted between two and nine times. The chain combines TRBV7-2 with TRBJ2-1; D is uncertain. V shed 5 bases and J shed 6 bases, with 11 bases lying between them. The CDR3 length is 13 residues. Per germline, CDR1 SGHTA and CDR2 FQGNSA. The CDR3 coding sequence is TGTGCCAGCAGCCCCATCATTCCCAATGAGCAGTTCTTC. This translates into CASSPIIPNEQFF.

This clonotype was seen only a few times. CDR3: CASSSQHQEGRFF. The CDR3 DNA reads as TGTGCCAGCAGCTCGCAACATCAGGAGGGCCGGTTCTTC. The rearrangement links TRBV5-4 to TRBJ2-1; D is perhaps TRBD2 (6 bases). Germline assignment: CDR1 SGHNT and CDR2 YYREEE (reference sequence). The CDR3 has 13 amino acids. V was shortened by 3 bases and J by 15 bases, with 19 bases between the two germline ends.

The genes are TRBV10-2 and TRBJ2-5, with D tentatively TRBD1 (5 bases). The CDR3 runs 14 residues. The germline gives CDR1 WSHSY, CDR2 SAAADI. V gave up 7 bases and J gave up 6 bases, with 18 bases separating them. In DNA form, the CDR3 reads TGCGCCAGCACGCGCAGGGAAGAAAGAAAGACCCAGTACTTC. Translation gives CASTRREERKTQYF.

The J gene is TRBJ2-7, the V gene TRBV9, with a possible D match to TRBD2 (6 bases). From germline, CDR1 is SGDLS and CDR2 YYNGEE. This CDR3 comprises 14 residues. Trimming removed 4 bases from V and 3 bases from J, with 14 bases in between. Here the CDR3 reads CASSLRSGSYEQYF. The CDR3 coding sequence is TGTGCCAGCAGCCTCCGATCCGGGAGCTACGAGCAGTACTTC.

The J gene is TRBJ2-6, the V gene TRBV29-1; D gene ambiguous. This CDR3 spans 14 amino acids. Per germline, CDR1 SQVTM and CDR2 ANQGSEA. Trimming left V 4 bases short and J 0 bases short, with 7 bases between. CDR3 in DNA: TGCAGCGTTGTGGTGGCCTCTGGGGCCAACGTCCTGACTTTC. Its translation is CSVVVASGANVLTF. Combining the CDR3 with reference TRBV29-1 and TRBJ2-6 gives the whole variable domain SAVISQKPSRDICQRGTSLTIQCQVDSQVTMMFWYRQQPGQSLTLIATANQGSEATYESGFVIDKFPISRPNLTFSTLTVSNMSPEDSSIYLCSVVVASGANVLTFGAGSRLTVL.

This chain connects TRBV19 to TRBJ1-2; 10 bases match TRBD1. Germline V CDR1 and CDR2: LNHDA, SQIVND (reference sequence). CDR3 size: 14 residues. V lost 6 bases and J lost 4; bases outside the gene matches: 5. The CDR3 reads CASRGQGIFYGYTF. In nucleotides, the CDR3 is TGTGCCAGTAGGGGACAGGGGATTTTCTATGGCTACACCTTC.

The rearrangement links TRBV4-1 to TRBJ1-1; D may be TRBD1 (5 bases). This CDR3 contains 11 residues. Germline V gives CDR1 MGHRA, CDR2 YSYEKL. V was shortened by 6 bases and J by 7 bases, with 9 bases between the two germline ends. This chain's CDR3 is CASRRDGEAFF. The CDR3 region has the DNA TGCGCCAGCAGGAGGGACGGTGAAGCTTTCTTT.

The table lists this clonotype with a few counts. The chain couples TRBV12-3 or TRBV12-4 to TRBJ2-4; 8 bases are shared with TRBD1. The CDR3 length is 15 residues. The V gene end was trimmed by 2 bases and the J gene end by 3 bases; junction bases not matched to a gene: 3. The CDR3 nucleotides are TGTGCCAGCAGTTTACGGACAGGGAACAAAAACATTCAGTACTTC. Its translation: CASSLRTGNKNIQYF.

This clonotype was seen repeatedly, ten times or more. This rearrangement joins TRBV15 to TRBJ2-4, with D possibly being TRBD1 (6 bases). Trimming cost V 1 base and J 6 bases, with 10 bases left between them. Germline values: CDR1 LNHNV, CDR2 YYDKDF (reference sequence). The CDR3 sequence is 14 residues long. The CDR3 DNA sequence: TGTGCCACCAGCAGAGTTAAGGACAGAAACATTCAGTACTTC. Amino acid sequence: CATSRVKDRNIQYF.

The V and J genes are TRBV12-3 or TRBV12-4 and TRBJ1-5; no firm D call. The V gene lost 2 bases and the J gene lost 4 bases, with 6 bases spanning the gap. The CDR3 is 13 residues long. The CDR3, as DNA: TGTGCCAGCAGTTTACAGTATAATCAGCCCCAGCATTTT. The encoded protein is CASSLQYNQPQHF.

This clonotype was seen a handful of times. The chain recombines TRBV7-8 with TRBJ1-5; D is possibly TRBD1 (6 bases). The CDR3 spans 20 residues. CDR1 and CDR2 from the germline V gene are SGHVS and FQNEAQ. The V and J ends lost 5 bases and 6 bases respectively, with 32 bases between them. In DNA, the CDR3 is TGTGCCAGCAGCAAGAGTAGGGGGGCAGGGGCCGGCCTAGGCGTTCAGCCCCAGCATTTT. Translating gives CASSKSRGAGAGLGVQPQHF.

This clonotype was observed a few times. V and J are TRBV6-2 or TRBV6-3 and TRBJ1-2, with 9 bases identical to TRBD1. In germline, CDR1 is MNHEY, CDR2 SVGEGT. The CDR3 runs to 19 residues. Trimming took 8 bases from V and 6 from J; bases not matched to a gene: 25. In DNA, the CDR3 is TGTGCCAGCTTCTTACCCACTACCGGGACAGGGCGCTTTAAGGATGGCTACACCTTC. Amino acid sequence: CASFLPTTGTGRFKDGYTF.

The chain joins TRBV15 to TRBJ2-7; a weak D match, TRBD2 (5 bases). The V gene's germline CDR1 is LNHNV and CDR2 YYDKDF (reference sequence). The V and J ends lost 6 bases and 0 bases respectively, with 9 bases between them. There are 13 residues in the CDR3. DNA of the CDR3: TGTGCCACCAGTTCCGGGAACTCCTACGAGCAGTACTTC. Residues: CATSSGNSYEQYF.

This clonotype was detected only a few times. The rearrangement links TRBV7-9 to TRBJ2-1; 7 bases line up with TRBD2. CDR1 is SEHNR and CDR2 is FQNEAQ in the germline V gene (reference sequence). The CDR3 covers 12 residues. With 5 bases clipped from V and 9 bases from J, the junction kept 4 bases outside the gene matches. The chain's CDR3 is CASSAPGGEQFF. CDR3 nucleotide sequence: TGTGCCAGCAGCGCACCGGGGGGTGAGCAGTTCTTC.

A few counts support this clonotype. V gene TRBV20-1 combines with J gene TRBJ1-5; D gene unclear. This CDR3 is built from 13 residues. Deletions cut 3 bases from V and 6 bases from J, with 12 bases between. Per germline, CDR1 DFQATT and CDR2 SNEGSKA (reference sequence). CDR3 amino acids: CSARDYLSQPQHF. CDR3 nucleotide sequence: TGCAGTGCTAGGGACTATTTGAGTCAGCCCCAGCATTTT.

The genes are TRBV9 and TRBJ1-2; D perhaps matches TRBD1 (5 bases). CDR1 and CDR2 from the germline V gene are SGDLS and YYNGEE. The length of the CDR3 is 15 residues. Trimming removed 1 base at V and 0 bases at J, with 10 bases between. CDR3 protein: CASSVRGSANYGYTF. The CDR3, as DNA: TGTGCCAGCAGCGTAAGGGGATCAGCTAACTATGGCTACACCTTC.

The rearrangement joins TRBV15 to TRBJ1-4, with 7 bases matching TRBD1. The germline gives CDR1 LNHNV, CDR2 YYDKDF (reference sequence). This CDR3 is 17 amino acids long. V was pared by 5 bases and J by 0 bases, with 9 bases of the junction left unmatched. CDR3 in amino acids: CATSLSTGIATNEKLFF. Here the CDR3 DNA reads TGTGCCACCAGCCTCTCGACAGGGATAGCAACTAATGAAAAACTGTTTTTT. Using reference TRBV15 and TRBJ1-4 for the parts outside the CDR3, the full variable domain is DAMVIQNPRYQVTQFGKPVTLSCSQTLNHNVMYWYQQKSSQAPKLLFHYYDKDFNNEADTPDNFQSRRPNTSFCFLDIRSPGLGDTAMYLCATSLSTGIATNEKLFFGSGTQLSVL.

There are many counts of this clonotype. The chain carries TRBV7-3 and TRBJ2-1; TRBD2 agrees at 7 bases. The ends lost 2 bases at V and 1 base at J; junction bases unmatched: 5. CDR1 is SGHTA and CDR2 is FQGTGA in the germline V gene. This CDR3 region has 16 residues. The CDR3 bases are TGTGCCAGCAGCTTAGAGGGGCGGGGGTCCTACAATGAGCAGTTCTTC. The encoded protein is CASSLEGRGSYNEQFF.

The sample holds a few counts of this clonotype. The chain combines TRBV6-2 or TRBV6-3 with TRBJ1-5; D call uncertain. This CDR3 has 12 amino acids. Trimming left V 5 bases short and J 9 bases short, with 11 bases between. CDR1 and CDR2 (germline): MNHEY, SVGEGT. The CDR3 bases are TGTGCCAGCAGTGACGGAGAAGGGCCCCAGCATTTT. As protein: CASSDGEGPQHF.

The CDR3 DNA sequence: TGTGCCAGCAGCCCCACGACGTCGACAGATACGCAGTATTTT. Its protein is CASSPTTSTDTQYF. The V call is TRBV7-2, the J call TRBJ2-3; D remains ambiguous. V dropped 5 bases and J dropped 3 bases, with 12 bases sitting between them. The CDR3 spans 14 residues. CDR1 is SGHTA, CDR2 FQGNSA, per germline.

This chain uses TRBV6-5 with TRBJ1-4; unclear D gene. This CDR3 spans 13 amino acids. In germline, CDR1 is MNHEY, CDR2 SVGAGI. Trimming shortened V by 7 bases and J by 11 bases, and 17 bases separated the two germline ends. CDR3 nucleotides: TGTGCCAGCACCCGGTCCTCTAGTGGGAAACTGTTTTTT. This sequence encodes CASTRSSSGKLFF.

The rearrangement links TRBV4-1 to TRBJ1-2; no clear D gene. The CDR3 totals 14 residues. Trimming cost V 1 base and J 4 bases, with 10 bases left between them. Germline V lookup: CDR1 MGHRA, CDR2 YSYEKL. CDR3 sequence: CASSQGPELYGYTF. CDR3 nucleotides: TGCGCCAGCAGCCAAGGCCCGGAACTCTATGGCTACACCTTC.

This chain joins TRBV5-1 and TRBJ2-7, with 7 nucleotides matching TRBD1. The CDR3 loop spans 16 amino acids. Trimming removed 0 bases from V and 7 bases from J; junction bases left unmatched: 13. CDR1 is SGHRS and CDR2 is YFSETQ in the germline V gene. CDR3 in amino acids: CASSLGRGSLQEEQYF. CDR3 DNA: TGCGCCAGCAGCTTGGGCAGGGGGTCGCTTCAAGAAGAGCAGTACTTC.